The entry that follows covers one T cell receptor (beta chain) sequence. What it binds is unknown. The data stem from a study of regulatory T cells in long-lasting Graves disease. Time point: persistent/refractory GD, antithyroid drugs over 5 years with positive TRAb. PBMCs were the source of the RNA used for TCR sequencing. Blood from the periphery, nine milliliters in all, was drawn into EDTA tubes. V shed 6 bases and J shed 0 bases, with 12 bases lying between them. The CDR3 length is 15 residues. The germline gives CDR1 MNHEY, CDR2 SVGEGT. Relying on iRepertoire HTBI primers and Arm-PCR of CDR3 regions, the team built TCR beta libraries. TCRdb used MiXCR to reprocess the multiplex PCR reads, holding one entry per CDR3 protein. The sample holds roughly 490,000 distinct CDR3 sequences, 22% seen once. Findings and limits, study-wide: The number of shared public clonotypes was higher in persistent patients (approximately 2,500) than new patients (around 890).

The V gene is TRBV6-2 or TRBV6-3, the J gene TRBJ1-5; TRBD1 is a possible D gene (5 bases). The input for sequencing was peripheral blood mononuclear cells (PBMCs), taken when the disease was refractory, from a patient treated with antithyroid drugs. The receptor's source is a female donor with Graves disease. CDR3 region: CASSPGHFSNQPQHF. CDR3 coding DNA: TGTGCCAGCAGCCCCGGACACTTTAGCAATCAGCCCCAGCATTTT.